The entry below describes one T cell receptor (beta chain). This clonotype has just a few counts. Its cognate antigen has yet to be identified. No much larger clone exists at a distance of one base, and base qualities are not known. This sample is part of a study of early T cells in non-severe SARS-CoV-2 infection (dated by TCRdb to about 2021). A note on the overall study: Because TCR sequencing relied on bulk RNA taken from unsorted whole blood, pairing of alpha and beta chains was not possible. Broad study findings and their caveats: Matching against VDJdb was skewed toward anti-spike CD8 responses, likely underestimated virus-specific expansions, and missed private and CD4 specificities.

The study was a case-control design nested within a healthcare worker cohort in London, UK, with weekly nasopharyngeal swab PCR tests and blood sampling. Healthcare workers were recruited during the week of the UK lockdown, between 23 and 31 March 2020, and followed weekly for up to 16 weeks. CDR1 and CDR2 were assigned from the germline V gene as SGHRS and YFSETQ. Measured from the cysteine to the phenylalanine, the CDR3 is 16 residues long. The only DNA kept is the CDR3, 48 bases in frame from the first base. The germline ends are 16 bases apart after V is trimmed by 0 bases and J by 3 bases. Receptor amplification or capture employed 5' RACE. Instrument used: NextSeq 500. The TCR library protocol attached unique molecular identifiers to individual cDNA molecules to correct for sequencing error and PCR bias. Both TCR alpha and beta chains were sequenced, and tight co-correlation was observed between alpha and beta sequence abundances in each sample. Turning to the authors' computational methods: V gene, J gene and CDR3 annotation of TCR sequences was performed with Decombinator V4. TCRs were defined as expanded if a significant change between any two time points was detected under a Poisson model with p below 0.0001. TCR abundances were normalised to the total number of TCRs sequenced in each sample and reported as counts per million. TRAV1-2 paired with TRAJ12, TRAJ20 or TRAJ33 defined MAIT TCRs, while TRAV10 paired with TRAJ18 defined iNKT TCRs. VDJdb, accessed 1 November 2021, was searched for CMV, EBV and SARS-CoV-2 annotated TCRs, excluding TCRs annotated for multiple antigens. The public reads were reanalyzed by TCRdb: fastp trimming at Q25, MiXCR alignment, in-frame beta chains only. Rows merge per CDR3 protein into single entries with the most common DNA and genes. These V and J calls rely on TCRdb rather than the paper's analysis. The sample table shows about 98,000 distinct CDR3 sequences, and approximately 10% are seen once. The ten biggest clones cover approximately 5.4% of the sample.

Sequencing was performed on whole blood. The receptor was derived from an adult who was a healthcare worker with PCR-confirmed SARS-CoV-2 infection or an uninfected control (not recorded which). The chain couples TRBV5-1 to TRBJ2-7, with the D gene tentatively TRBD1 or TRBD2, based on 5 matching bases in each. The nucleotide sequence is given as TGCGCCAGCAGCTTGGGGGACGGTGGAACGTACTACGAGCAGTACTTC. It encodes CASSLGDGGTYYEQYF.